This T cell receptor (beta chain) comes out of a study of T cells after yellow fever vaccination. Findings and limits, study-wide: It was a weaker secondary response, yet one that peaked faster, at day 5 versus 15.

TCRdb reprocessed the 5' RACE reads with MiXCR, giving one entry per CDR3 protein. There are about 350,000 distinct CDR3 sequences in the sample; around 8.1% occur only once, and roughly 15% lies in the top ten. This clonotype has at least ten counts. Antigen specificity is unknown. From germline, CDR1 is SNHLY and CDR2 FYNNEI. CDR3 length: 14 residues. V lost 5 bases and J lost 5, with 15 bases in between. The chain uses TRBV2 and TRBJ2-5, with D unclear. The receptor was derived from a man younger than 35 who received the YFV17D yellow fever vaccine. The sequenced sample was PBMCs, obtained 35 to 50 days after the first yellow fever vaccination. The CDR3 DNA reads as TGTGCCAGCAGTTCCGGACCCGGCCAGGAGACCCAGTACTTC. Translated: CASSSGPGQETQYF.